The following is a T cell receptor beta chain sequence with its context. Healthy adults negative for HIV, lacking recent acute infections or vaccinations, served as donors. All participating donors were Caucasian adults from Nashville, Tennessee. Combining CD45RO+ cells with CCR7-negative CD45RA+ TemRA cells gave CD8 memory. This sample is drawn from a study of shared clonotypes between healthy human individuals. The germline gives CDR1 SNHLY, CDR2 FYNNEI. The CDR3 is 14 amino acids. Deletions cut 3 bases from V and 1 base from J, with 7 bases between. Profiled with immunoSEQ multiplex PCR; TCRdb holds only in-frame clones, not every one. The data hold around 690,000 clones, with roughly 88% observed a single time.

The TCR comes from a man younger than 35 in good health. Some clones in this sample may be carry-over from other donors' samples. Sequenced material: memory CD8+ T cells from PBMCs. Subset noted: CD45RO+ cells pooled with CCR7-negative TemRA cells. The chain is built from TRBV2 and TRBJ2-1; possibly TRBD1 for D (5 bases). CDR3 in amino acids: CASSDRVSYNEQFF. DNA of the CDR3: TGTGCCAGCAGTGACAGGGTATCCTACAATGAGCAGTTCTTC.